Listed here are 17 T cell receptor beta chains from one sample, sequenced in a study of Ad26.COV2.S vaccination and SARS-CoV-2 variants. This table comes from immunoSEQ multiplex PCR, and its TCRdb copy is limited to in-frame clones, with some not included. The repertoire holds 350,000 to 450,000 clones, with 92% as singletons. Sequenced here: peripheral blood, sampled after recovery from COVID-19. These receptor sequences come from a human donor who had recovered from COVID-19.

The chain has TRBV5-6 and TRBJ1-2; 7 bases agree with TRBD1. CDR1 SGHDT and CDR2 YYEEEE come from the germline V gene. Trimming took 5 bases from V and 3 from J; bases not matched to a gene: 10. The CDR3 loop spans 15 amino acids. DNA for the CDR3: TGTGCCAGCAGGCTTCTCACCGGGACAGACTATGGCTACACCTTC. It codes for CASRLLTGTDYGYTF.

The gene calls are TRBV4-3 and TRBJ1-2, with TRBD1 identical over 7 bases. This CDR3 contains 14 residues. Trimming took 2 bases from V and 3 from J; bases not matched to a gene: 3. Germline CDR1 is LGHNA and CDR2 is YSLEER. The CDR3 loop reads CASSQSDRDYGYTF. In DNA form, the CDR3 reads TGCGCCAGCAGCCAATCCGACAGGGACTATGGCTACACCTTC.

The rearrangement links TRBV12-3 or TRBV12-4 to TRBJ1-2, with a weak D call TRBD1 (5 bases). CDR3 length: 12 amino acids. V was shortened by 0 bases and J by 8 bases, with 7 bases between the two germline ends. CDR3 DNA sequence: TGTGCCAGCAGTTTAGCGCGACAGGGCTACACCTTC. Amino acids: CASSLARQGYTF.

A note on this clone: The sample holds other DNA sequences that translate to the same CDR3. The chain has TRBV5-1 and TRBJ1-1; TRBD1 agrees at 7 bases. Germline CDR1 and CDR2: SGHRS and YFSETQ. The CDR3 contains 14 residues. V lost 4 bases to trimming and J lost 0 bases; unmatched junction nucleotides: 3. The CDR3 protein is CASSGGQLNTEAFF. In DNA, the CDR3 is TGCGCCAGCAGCGGGGGACAGCTGAACACTGAAGCTTTCTTT.

The V gene is TRBV5-6, the J gene TRBJ1-4, with D hard to call. The germline V gene encodes CDR1 SGHDT and CDR2 YYEEEE. The CDR3 is made up of 14 amino acids. V gave up 0 bases and J gave up 3 bases, with 6 bases separating them. CDR3 sequence reads: CASSLVQANEKLFF. CDR3 bases: TGTGCCAGCAGCTTGGTACAAGCTAATGAAAAACTGTTTTTT.

V is TRBV24-1 and J is TRBJ2-2; D is uncertain. The V gene's germline CDR1 is KGHDR and CDR2 SFDVKD. This CDR3 comprises 14 residues. V shed 3 bases and J shed 6 bases, with 10 bases lying between them. The CDR3 DNA follows: TGTGCCACCAGTGATGAACGTTGGTCCGGGGAGCTGTTTTTT. Translated: CATSDERWSGELFF.

The CDR3 region has the DNA TGTGCCAGCAGCTCAACAGGGGGCGGTTCACCCCTCCACTTT. It codes for CASSSTGGGSPLHF. The chain joins TRBV6-2 or TRBV6-3 to TRBJ1-6, with 9 bases lining up with TRBD1. The CDR3 runs to 14 residues. Germline V gene lookup returns CDR1 MNHEY and CDR2 SVGEGT. With 6 bases clipped from V and 9 bases from J, the junction kept 6 bases outside the gene matches.

The chain recombines TRBV5-6 with TRBJ1-5; maybe TRBD1 (5 bases). Deletions cut 4 bases from V and 0 bases from J, with 17 bases between. The germline V gene encodes CDR1 SGHDT and CDR2 YYEEEE. CDR3 size: 17 residues. Here the CDR3 DNA reads TGTGCCAGCAGCCTTGGGGGGGAGCTCGATAGCAATCAGCCCCAGCATTTT. Protein sequence: CASSLGGELDSNQPQHF. Combining the CDR3 with reference TRBV5-6 and TRBJ1-5 gives the whole variable domain DAGVTQSPTHLIKTRGQQVTLRCSPKSGHDTVSWYQQALGQGPQFIFQYYEEEERQRGNFPDRFSGHQFPNYSSELNVNALLLGDSALYLCASSLGGELDSNQPQHFGDGTRLSIL.

This clone was seen a handful of times. The chain joins TRBV7-9 to TRBJ1-5; TRBD1 is a possible D gene (6 bases). Deletions cut 4 bases from V and 5 bases from J, with 12 bases between. Germline assignment: CDR1 SEHNR and CDR2 FQNEAQ (reference sequence). The CDR3 spans 14 residues. Here the CDR3 DNA reads TGTGCCAGCAGCTCGGGACAACCTCATCAGCCCCAGCATTTT. Protein: CASSSGQPHQPQHF.

V usage is TRBV9 and J usage is TRBJ2-4, with D possibly TRBD1 on 6 matching bases. CDR1 is SGDLS and CDR2 is YYNGEE in the germline V gene. The CDR3 loop spans 18 amino acids. V was shortened by 4 bases and J by 3 bases, with 23 bases between the two germline ends. The CDR3, as DNA: TGTGCCAGCAGCCCATGGGCAGGGGAGAGAGTAGGCAAAAACATTCAGTACTTC. Protein product: CASSPWAGERVGKNIQYF.

V and J are TRBV7-9 and TRBJ2-2, with 11 bases fitting TRBD2. The CDR3 is 16 amino acids. The V and J ends lost 4 bases and 6 bases, in that order; junction bases with no gene match: 7. The V gene's germline CDR1 is SEHNR and CDR2 FQNEAQ (reference sequence). Here the CDR3 DNA reads TGTGCCAGCAGCTCTCCGGGACTAGCGGTTGCCGGGGAGCTGTTTTTT. Protein product: CASSSPGLAVAGELFF.

The CDR3 sequence: CASSDAGANTGELFF. In nucleotides, the CDR3 is TGTGCCAGCAGTGACGCAGGGGCGAACACCGGGGAGCTGTTTTTT. V is TRBV6-4 and J is TRBJ2-2, with D perhaps matching TRBD1 (6 bases). Trimming took 2 bases from V and 0 from J, leaving 7 bases between them. The CDR3 runs to 15 residues. CDR1 and CDR2 (germline): MRHNA, SNTAGT.

The chain combines TRBV13 with TRBJ1-2, with a possible D match to TRBD1 (5 bases). With 8 bases removed from V and 2 bases from J, the gap between germline ends came to 12 bases. CDR1 is PRHDT and CDR2 is FYEKMQ in the germline V gene (reference sequence). The CDR3 totals 13 residues. The DNA of the CDR3 is TGTGCCAGCCCCCAGGACAACAACTATGGCTACACCTTC. Its translation: CASPQDNNYGYTF.

A single count supports this clone. The chain has TRBV6-6 and TRBJ2-7; D gene uncertain. Trimming shortened V by 0 bases and J by 0 bases, and 6 bases separated the two germline ends. The CDR3 is made up of 14 amino acids. Germline assignment: CDR1 MNHNY and CDR2 SVGAGI (reference sequence). The CDR3 reads CASSYSGGSYEQYF. CDR3 DNA sequence: TGTGCCAGCAGTTACTCAGGCGGCTCCTACGAGCAGTACTTC.

The genes are TRBV6-2 or TRBV6-3 and TRBJ2-6; the match to TRBD2 covers 7 bases. Looked up from germline, CDR1 is MNHEY and CDR2 is SVGEGT. The CDR3 covers 17 residues. Unmatched junction bases numbered 10, after V lost 4 bases and J lost 4 bases. The CDR3 DNA follows: TGTGCCAGCAGTTCCCCTAGCGGCGCGAGGGGGGCCAACGTCCTGACTTTC. Translated, it gives CASSSPSGARGANVLTF.

The rearrangement uses TRBV6-2 or TRBV6-3 and TRBJ2-1; the D gene is possibly TRBD2 (6 bases). The V and J ends lost 2 bases and 2 bases respectively, with 7 bases between them. The CDR3 extends over 14 amino acids. Looked up from germline, CDR1 is MNHEY and CDR2 is SVGEGT. The CDR3 reads CASSYLATYNEQFF. CDR3 DNA: TGTGCCAGCAGTTACCTAGCGACCTACAATGAGCAGTTCTTC.

V usage is TRBV18 and J usage is TRBJ1-3; no clear D gene. The germline V and J ends were trimmed by 3 bases and 0 bases, with 9 bases remaining between them. CDR1 and CDR2 from the germline V gene are KGHSH and LQKENI. The CDR3 sequence is 15 residues long. Here the CDR3 reads CASSPYTGSGNTIYF. CDR3 nucleotide sequence: TGTGCCAGCTCACCTTACACGGGCTCTGGAAACACCATATATTTT.